What follows describes a single TCR beta chain. The data stem from a study of blood T cell repertoires in COVID-19. Study in general: The United States, Italy and Spain were the sources of the acute and convalescent COVID-19 samples. T cells, B-cell-depleted T cells, or PBMCs provided the cDNA or gDNA that served as material.

Authors' processing steps: Amplification of reference gene primers was used by the study to estimate nucleated cell counts. Measured with immunoSEQ multiplex PCR; TCRdb has only the in-frame clones, and not every one. V and J calls plus clone size are reproduced from that table; the DNA served to infer D and trimming. The sample records over 150,000 clones, about three quarters being singletons. The germline V gene has CDR1 MNHEY and CDR2 SVGAGI. CDR3 length equals 14 residues. J was trimmed by 2 bases and V by 6 bases; bases with no gene match: 6. This chain links TRBV6-5 with TRBJ2-5; TRBD1 matches 7 bases. What was sequenced was peripheral blood. The TCR was taken from an elderly man with acute or convalescent COVID-19. The CDR3 nucleotides are TGTGCCAGCAGGGCCCCGGGACAGCAAGAGACCCAGTACTTC. Protein: CASRAPGQQETQYF.